What follows describes a single TCR beta chain. The target antigen is unknown. Sample barcodes and UMIs were carried by the TCR alpha and TCR beta cDNA libraries that 5'RACE generated with constant-segment primers. Using its own MiXCR run on the 5' RACE reads, TCRdb lists one record per CDR3 protein. The sample holds roughly 620,000 distinct CDR3 sequences, around 17% seen once. This sample was included in a study of T-cell memory formation after mild COVID-19. Notes on the study in general: Pre-infection memory harbored some responding clones, suggesting cross-reactive memory joined. Clones that contracted clustered mainly in CM and EM if CD4+ and in EMRA if CD8+.

Trimming removed 3 bases at V and 6 bases at J, with 8 bases between. This CDR3 comprises 12 residues. The germline gives CDR1 SGHTA, CDR2 FQGNSA. This clonotype originated in an adult woman who had mild COVID-19 (a few samples of this study predate the infection). Cell type and time point are not known. The chain couples TRBV7-2 to TRBJ1-1; tentatively, D is TRBD1 (6 bases). The sequenced material came from PBMCs or a T cell subset sorted from them (not recorded which). CDR3 in DNA: TGTGCCAGCAGCTTGGGGGCCCCTGAAGCTTTCTTT. Residues: CASSLGAPEAFF.